The 30 T cell receptor beta chains in this list originate from one sample, sequenced in a study of blood T cell repertoires in COVID-19. Some clones are missing from TCRdb's copy, which holds only in-frame ones; the method was immunoSEQ multiplex PCR. The sample has 100,000 to 150,000 clones, around three quarters seen once. The sequenced material came from peripheral blood. These receptor sequences come from a woman in her 70s with acute or convalescent COVID-19.

This clone showed up just a few times. The chain recombines TRBV6-1 with TRBJ1-1; weak D call: TRBD1 (5 bases). Germline-derived CDR1 and CDR2 are MNHNS and SASEGT. Trimming stripped 1 base from V and 11 bases from J, with 11 bases between. The CDR3 length is 12 residues. The CDR3 nucleotides read TGTGCCAGCAGTGAAGGCGGGGGTGGCGCTTTCTTT. This codes for CASSEGGGGAFF.

V and J are TRBV4-1 and TRBJ2-2; 10 nucleotides line up with TRBD2. Germline lookup yields CDR1 MGHRA and CDR2 YSYEKL. V was clipped by 0 bases and J by 1 base; unmatched bases: 2. This CDR3 is built from 17 residues. The CDR3 coding sequence is TGCGCCAGCAGCCAAGATGCTAGCGGGGGGAACACCGGGGAGCTGTTTTTT. This sequence encodes CASSQDASGGNTGELFF.

This clone came up once. The genes are TRBV5-1 and TRBJ2-3, with 7 positions matching TRBD1. The CDR3 loop spans 13 amino acids. Germline CDR1 SGHRS, CDR2 YFSETQ. The V segment lost 4 bases and the J segment 3 bases; nucleotides outside the gene matches: 2. The CDR3 protein is CASSDRVTDTQYF. CDR3 bases: TGCGCCAGCAGCGACAGGGTAACAGATACGCAGTATTTT.

This chain joins TRBV25-1 and TRBJ1-1; D gene uncertain. The CDR3 length is 11 residues. The V and J ends lost 7 bases and 0 bases respectively, with 3 bases between them. The germline V gene encodes CDR1 MGHDK and CDR2 SYGVNS. As DNA, the CDR3 is TGTGCCAGCACCGTGAACACTGAAGCTTTCTTT. Amino acids: CASTVNTEAFF.

The rearrangement uses TRBV7-3 and TRBJ1-1; 8 bases align to TRBD1. This CDR3 comprises 17 residues. Germline V lookup: CDR1 SGHTA, CDR2 FQGTGA. With 3 bases clipped from V and 2 bases from J, the junction kept 11 bases outside the gene matches. The CDR3 coding sequence is TGTGCCAGCAGCTTTAGACAGGGGCGCGGTTCTAACACTGAAGCTTTCTTT. Its protein is CASSFRQGRGSNTEAFF.

This chain connects TRBV5-4 to TRBJ2-6; D possibly corresponds to TRBD2 (7 bases). CDR1 and CDR2 from the germline V gene are SGHNT and YYREEE (reference sequence). Trimming shortened V by 2 bases and J by 0 bases, and 12 bases separated the two germline ends. CDR3 length: 17 residues. The CDR3 bases are TGTGCCAGCAGCTTTGGGGGGGCCGACTCTGGGGCCAACGTCCTGACTTTC. Amino acids: CASSFGGADSGANVLTF.

The rearrangement joins TRBV5-1 to TRBJ1-4, with D uncertain. Germline V gene lookup returns CDR1 SGHRS and CDR2 YFSETQ. Between the trimmed V and J ends, which lost 0 bases and 1 base, there was a span of 7 bases. The CDR3 has 15 amino acids. CDR3: CASSLGALTNEKLFF. The CDR3, as DNA: TGCGCCAGCAGCTTGGGGGCTCTAACTAATGAAAAACTGTTTTTT.

This clone was counted between two and nine times. The rearrangement joins TRBV9 to TRBJ1-2; the match to TRBD1 covers 9 bases. The CDR3 has 14 residues. Unmatched junction bases numbered 3, after V lost 4 bases and J lost 2 bases. From germline, CDR1 is SGDLS and CDR2 YYNGEE. CDR3 loop: CASSPGQGNYGYTF. The CDR3, as DNA: TGTGCCAGCAGCCCCGGACAGGGGAACTATGGCTACACCTTC. The full variable domain, rest sourced from reference TRBV9 and TRBJ1-2, is DSGVTQTPKHLITATGQRVTLRCSPRSGDLSVYWYQQSLDQGLQFLIQYYNGEERAKGNILERFSAQQFPDLHSELNLSSLELGDSALYFCASSPGQGNYGYTFGSGTRLTVV.

The chain joins TRBV20-1 to TRBJ2-1; tentative D call: TRBD1 (6 bases). This CDR3 has 11 amino acids. The V end lost 5 bases, the J end lost 15 bases, and 17 bases lay between the germline ends. Germline assignment: CDR1 DFQATT and CDR2 SNEGSKA (reference sequence). Here the CDR3 DNA reads TGCAGTGCTTCTACAGAGGGGGTCGCGTTCTTC. The encoded protein is CSASTEGVAFF.

This clone has more than one count but fewer than ten. The gene calls are TRBV4-1 and TRBJ2-7, with a weak D call TRBD2 (6 bases). V lost 6 bases, J lost 1 base, and 16 bases lay in between. The CDR3 is made up of 15 amino acids. The V gene's germline CDR1 is MGHRA and CDR2 YSYEKL. CDR3 protein: CASSQSGGSSYEQYF. For the CDR3, the DNA is TGCGCCAGCAGTCAATCCGGGGGTTCTTCCTACGAGCAGTACTTC.

V is TRBV6-2 or TRBV6-3 and J is TRBJ2-7; D gene unclear. The V and J ends lost 2 bases and 1 base respectively, with 6 bases between them. CDR1 is MNHEY and CDR2 is SVGEGT in the germline V gene. The CDR3 contains 13 residues. The CDR3 sequence is CASSYDTSYEQYF. CDR3 coding DNA: TGTGCCAGCAGTTACGACACTTCCTACGAGCAGTACTTC.

The sample holds one count of this clone. J is TRBJ2-7 and V is TRBV9; D might be TRBD2 (6 bases). The CDR3 has 16 amino acids. Trimming left V 3 bases short and J 1 base short, with 17 bases between. The germline gives CDR1 SGDLS, CDR2 YYNGEE. The CDR3 DNA sequence: TGTGCCAGCAGCGCCTCCGCGGGGAGTCCGTCCTACGAGCAGTACTTC. Amino acids: CASSASAGSPSYEQYF.

The rearrangement links TRBV6-2 or TRBV6-3 to TRBJ1-2, with D maybe TRBD1 (6 bases). V dropped 2 bases and J dropped 0 bases, with 13 bases sitting between them. The CDR3 loop spans 16 amino acids. Germline values: CDR1 MNHEY, CDR2 SVGEGT. CDR3 protein: CASSYRQEAANYGYTF. For the CDR3, the DNA is TGTGCCAGCAGTTACAGACAGGAGGCCGCTAACTATGGCTACACCTTC.

This clone is a singleton in its sample. The V call is TRBV4-2, the J call TRBJ2-7; no firm D call. Germline V gene lookup returns CDR1 LGHNA and CDR2 YNFKEQ. The V gene lost 0 bases and the J gene lost 2 bases, with 5 bases spanning the gap. CDR3 size: 13 residues. The CDR3 DNA sequence: TGTGCCAGCAGCCAAGATCAAACCTACGAGCAGTACTTC. Its protein product is CASSQDQTYEQYF.

CDR3 coding DNA: TGTGCCAGCAGACTAGGACTAGCGGGAGACTACGAGCAGTACTTC. Its translation is CASRLGLAGDYEQYF. The V call is TRBV25-1, the J call TRBJ2-7; 13 bases fit TRBD2. Trimming took 6 bases from V and 3 from J; bases not matched to a gene: 5. Germline V CDR1 and CDR2: MGHDK, SYGVNS. The CDR3 has 15 amino acids.

The chain joins TRBV2 to TRBJ1-2, with D possibly being TRBD1 (5 bases). Trimming removed 2 bases from V and 3 bases from J, with 16 bases in between. The germline CDR1 and CDR2 sequences are SNHLY and FYNNEI. The CDR3 covers 16 residues. CDR3 in amino acids: CASSERSRGIHYGYTF. The CDR3 nucleotides read TGTGCCAGCAGTGAAAGGTCGCGGGGGATTCACTATGGCTACACCTTC.

V gene TRBV4-1 combines with J gene TRBJ2-6, with D possibly TRBD2 on 7 matching bases. The V end lost 4 bases, the J end lost 3 bases, and 28 bases lay between the germline ends. Germline CDR1 reads MGHRA; CDR2 reads YSYEKL. The CDR3 sequence is 21 residues long. This CDR3 is CASSRDRATGGATFGANVLTF. The CDR3 DNA reads as TGCGCCAGCAGCCGAGATCGGGCAACTGGGGGGGCAACCTTTGGGGCCAACGTCCTGACTTTC.

The J gene is TRBJ2-7, the V gene TRBV27, with 10 bases fitting TRBD1. Germline CDR1 MNHEY, CDR2 SMNVEV (reference sequence). The CDR3 length is 17 residues. The junction had 15 bases not matched to a gene; V was cut back by 6 bases and J by 4 bases. The chain's CDR3 is CASRPGTGESFNYEQYF. The CDR3 bases are TGTGCCAGCAGGCCCGGGACAGGGGAATCCTTTAATTACGAGCAGTACTTC.

The chain is built from TRBV27 and TRBJ1-1; 7 positions agree with TRBD1. V lost 3 bases to trimming and J lost 8 bases; unmatched junction nucleotides: 12. The CDR3 totals 15 residues. Germline V lookup: CDR1 MNHEY, CDR2 SMNVEV (reference sequence). CDR3 nucleotide sequence: TGTGCCAGCAGTTTTCAGGGGGTTCAGGGTCACGAAGCTTTCTTT. Encoded protein: CASSFQGVQGHEAFF.

V is TRBV18 and J is TRBJ2-7; 7 bases map to TRBD2. This CDR3 comprises 13 residues. V trimming: 5 bases; J trimming: 5 bases; junction bases outside the gene matches: 6. Germline V gives CDR1 KGHSH, CDR2 LQKENI. For the CDR3, the DNA is TGTGCCAGCTCAATGGGACTAAAAAACGAGCAGTACTTC. Protein sequence: CASSMGLKNEQYF.

This chain uses TRBV7-3 with TRBJ2-1, with TRBD1 matching 8 bases. In germline, CDR1 is SGHTA, CDR2 FQGTGA. V dropped 5 bases and J dropped 9; count of bases not matched to a gene: 12. The CDR3 covers 15 residues. The CDR3 DNA follows: TGTGCCAGCAGCCCCGGGACAGGTAATAGTGGTGAGCAGTTCTTC. Encoded protein: CASSPGTGNSGEQFF.

The rearrangement joins TRBV5-1 to TRBJ1-1, with D possibly TRBD1 on 6 matching bases. Germline V gives CDR1 SGHRS, CDR2 YFSETQ. Trimming shortened V by 3 bases and J by 3 bases, and 9 bases separated the two germline ends. CDR3 size: 13 residues. CDR3: CASSSQGHTEAFF. The CDR3 DNA is TGCGCCAGCAGCTCCCAGGGGCACACTGAAGCTTTCTTT.

The V gene is TRBV7-8, the J gene TRBJ1-2; 8 nucleotides line up with TRBD1. V lost 5 bases and J lost 12; bases outside the gene matches: 8. CDR1 is SGHVS, CDR2 FQNEAQ, per germline. This CDR3 has 12 amino acids. The CDR3 protein is CASSRTGSRNTF. The CDR3 DNA is TGTGCCAGCAGCCGGACAGGGTCGCGGAACACCTTC. Filled out from reference TRBV7-8 and TRBJ1-2, the complete variable domain reads GAGVSQSPRYKVAKRGQDVALRCDPISGHVSLFWYQQALGQGPEFLTYFQNEAQLDKSGLPSDRFFAERPEGSVSTLKIQRTQQEDSAVYLCASSRTGSRNTFGSGTRLTVV.

The CDR3 loop is CASSGLAFHEQYF. As DNA, the CDR3 is TGTGCCAGCAGCGGACTAGCGTTCCACGAGCAGTACTTC. The chain couples TRBV5-4 to TRBJ2-7; TRBD2 matches 9 bases. V was pared by 4 bases and J by 5 bases, with 4 bases of the junction left unmatched. The CDR3 is made up of 13 amino acids. CDR1 and CDR2 from the germline V gene are SGHNT and YYREEE (reference sequence).

The rearrangement uses TRBV19 and TRBJ2-3; 7 nucleotides line up with TRBD2. V shed 4 bases, J shed 4 bases, and the junction held 2 bases outside the gene matches. The CDR3 has 13 amino acids. Germline V gene lookup returns CDR1 LNHDA and CDR2 SQIVND (reference sequence). CDR3 coding DNA: TGTGCCAGTAGTAGCCTAGCGGCAGATACGCAGTATTTT. This translates into CASSSLAADTQYF.

This clone occurred once. The CDR3 sequence: CASRMVYTGYTF. The DNA for the CDR3 is TGTGCCAGCAGGATGGTATACACCGGCTACACCTTC. The V and J genes are TRBV6-5 and TRBJ1-2; D remains ambiguous. Trimming cost V 6 bases and J 8 bases, with 13 bases left between them. Germline loops: CDR1 MNHEY, CDR2 SVGAGI. The CDR3 has 12 amino acids.

The chain is built from TRBV27 and TRBJ1-2, with 8 bases fitting TRBD1. Germline lookup yields CDR1 MNHEY and CDR2 SMNVEV (reference sequence). V shed 4 bases and J 4 bases; nucleotides not matched to a gene: 5. This CDR3 is 14 amino acids long. In DNA, the CDR3 is TGTGCCAGCAGTTCTCCGGGGACAGGCTATGGCTACACCTTC. Its translation: CASSSPGTGYGYTF.

The chain links TRBV2 to TRBJ2-5, with a weak D call TRBD1 (7 bases). Germline CDR1 is SNHLY and CDR2 is FYNNEI. V was trimmed by 6 bases and J by 2 bases, leaving 16 bases between them. The CDR3 extends over 15 amino acids. The CDR3 reads CASRETRGRQETQYF. CDR3 coding DNA: TGTGCCAGCAGAGAGACCAGGGGGAGGCAAGAGACCCAGTACTTC.

The rearrangement joins TRBV5-1 to TRBJ2-2; TRBD2 matches 7 bases. With 0 bases clipped from V and 3 bases from J, the junction kept 5 bases outside the gene matches. This CDR3 contains 16 residues. CDR1 is SGHRS, CDR2 YFSETQ, per germline. The CDR3 DNA is TGCGCCAGCAGCTTGGGTGGCGGGGGAGACACCGGGGAGCTGTTTTTT. It codes for CASSLGGGGDTGELFF.

The chain recombines TRBV4-2 with TRBJ1-1, with D perhaps matching TRBD1 (6 bases). This CDR3 spans 14 amino acids. Germline CDR1 is LGHNA and CDR2 is YNFKEQ. V lost 5 bases, J lost 4 bases, and 14 bases lay in between. The CDR3 bases are TGTGCCAGCAGCGACGGCACAGGGCGCACTGAAGCTTTCTTT. Translating it yields CASSDGTGRTEAFF.